Described below is a single T cell receptor beta chain sequence and its context. As yet, its antigen is unknown. The sample originates from a study of identical twins. Points from the study as a whole: Within monozygotic twins, out-of-frame TCR alpha sharing was underestimated by the models. Abundant cord blood beta clonotypes carried fewer insertions; memory repertoires showed none.

The J segment lost 6 bases and the V segment lost 2 bases, leaving 4 bases of the junction unmatched. This CDR3 is built from 14 residues. CDR1 is ENHRY and CDR2 is SYGVKD in the germline V gene. cDNA molecules carried unique molecular identifiers, and template switching added a universal primer site. TCRdb reanalysed the 5' RACE reads using MiXCR and keeps one entry per CDR3 protein. This table holds some 630,000 distinct CDR3 sequences, around 7.5% found once. The same data also contributed to another study, on yellow fever vaccine responses in identical twins.

Sequenced input: PBMCs. The receptor was isolated from a woman under 30 in good health. The chain combines TRBV10-3 with TRBJ2-1; TRBD1 agrees at 7 bases. CDR3 bases: TGTGCCATCAGTGAGACAGGGGATCGCAATGAGCAGTTCTTC. The encoded protein is CAISETGDRNEQFF.